This T cell receptor (beta chain) was sequenced during a study of cytomegalovirus exposure and HLA in healthy donors. Everyone who donated was a healthy bone marrow donor. Comments on this clone: Its target is unknown.

Overall study results and limits: Most of the CMV-associated TCR beta chains (in a later analysis) appeared to be HLA-restricted. Most of the TCR beta V segments (in an earlier analysis) were productive either about 90% or about 30% of the time. Most TCR sequences were rare, but some public TCRs occurred in many donors.

60 Vbeta and 13 Jbeta primers were used in PCR. The protocol was immunoSEQ multiplex PCR, while the TCRdb copy is restricted to in-frame clones and leaves out a portion. The sample has 60,000 to 70,000 clones, and its top ten clones hold 15% to 20%. CDR1 is KGHSH and CDR2 is LQKENI in the germline V gene. V shed 5 bases, J shed 5 bases, and the junction held 6 bases outside the gene matches. The CDR3 runs 14 residues. Sequencing was done on a sample of PBMCs. This chain links TRBV18 with TRBJ2-7, with TRBD1 matching 10 bases. The receptor's source is a boy aged 10-17 years in good health and CMV-seronegative. The CDR3, as DNA: TGTGCCAGCTCAGAGGGACAGGGGCTCAACGAGCAGTACTTC. As protein: CASSEGQGLNEQYF. The entire variable domain, with the rest obtained from reference TRBV18 and TRBJ2-7, is as follows: NAGVMQNPRHLVRRRGQEARLRCSPMKGHSHVYWYRQLPEEGLKFMVYLQKENIIDESGMPKERFSAEFPKEGPSILRIQQVVRGDSAAYFCASSEGQGLNEQYFGPGTRLTVT.